This is a list of T cell receptor beta chains from one sample in a study of shared clonotypes between healthy human individuals. TCRdb's table, derived via immunoSEQ multiplex PCR, lists solely in-frame clones and lacks some. The sample has roughly 170,000 clones; about 68% are singletons. The sequencing input was memory CD4+ T cells sorted from blood. These receptor sequences come from a young man in good health. Each CDR3 is given without its conserved first and last residue.

v_call: TRBV5-4
cdr3_aa: ASSLETDTQY

v_call: TRBV7-6
cdr3_aa: ASSLDQRRAF

v_call: TRBV12-5
cdr3_aa: ASGLVPPGTEAF

v_call: TRBV10-2
cdr3_aa: ASSEGYGYT

v_call: TRBV10-3
cdr3_aa: AIRSSGTPYSYGYT

v_call: TRBV6-5
cdr3_aa: ASRLQGTGELF

v_call: TRBV27
cdr3_aa: ASRRNSGTEAF

v_call: TRBV18
cdr3_aa: ASSPTNLAGGKRYNEQF

v_call: TRBV7-2
cdr3_aa: ASSLDGYGYT

v_call: TRBV5-4
cdr3_aa: ASSLVGNQETQY

v_call: TRBV6-1
cdr3_aa: ASSGVGDTQY

v_call: TRBV29-1
cdr3_aa: SVDTPGAAAGGTQY

v_call: TRBV5-1
cdr3_aa: ASSLVFNRPEQY

v_call: TRBV29-1
cdr3_aa: SEKMSPPFTGELF

v_call: TRBV29-1
cdr3_aa: SVEQVQDNTEAF

v_call: TRBV6-1
cdr3_aa: ASSDSGGETQY

v_call: TRBV2
cdr3_aa: ASSETPNSGNTIY

v_call: TRBV5-4
cdr3_aa: ASSPNSGSSYNEQF

v_call: TRBV6-5
cdr3_aa: ASSYTGQVGFEQY

v_call: TRBV5-4
cdr3_aa: ASSGRQNTEAF

v_call: TRBV27
cdr3_aa: ASSLLGSGASSYEQY

v_call: TRBV30
cdr3_aa: AWSGGQPRSYEQY

v_call: TRBV7-6
cdr3_aa: ASSAGLDNEQY

v_call: TRBV7-2
cdr3_aa: ASSLEGTRVPGELF

v_call: TRBV14
cdr3_aa: ASSQGTRVGRVDTQY

v_call: TRBV2
cdr3_aa: ASSVLKWFEQF

v_call: TRBV5-6
cdr3_aa: ASSLGQEVLYEQY

v_call: TRBV9
cdr3_aa: ASSVEGQLEQY

v_call: TRBV5-6
cdr3_aa: ASSTRDRGSNYGYT

v_call: TRBV27
cdr3_aa: ASSTARSGGEAF